One T cell receptor beta chain is described in this entry. Its matching antigen is unknown. The data derive from a study of graft-versus-host responses after intestinal transplantation. Study-level information: Isolated intestinal, liver-intestinal, or multivisceral transplants had been given to the recipients.

TCRdb's table, derived via immunoSEQ multiplex PCR, lists solely in-frame clones and lacks some. The sample comprises thousands of clones, about three quarters of which are singletons, and 6.5% to 8.5% rests with the top ten. The authors processed graft tissue to release intraepithelial and lamina propria lymphocytes. Notes on the study in general: Allografts from individuals with graft-donor T cell macrochimerism displayed high graft-versus-host to host-versus-graft clonal ratios. Declining HvG levels early post-transplant were linked to peak circulating GvH clone levels. Recipient marrow harbored GvH clones, some of which surfaced first in ileum or blood.

Deletions cut 4 bases from V and 5 bases from J, with 14 bases between. The CDR3 runs to 14 residues. Germline CDR1 MDHEN, CDR2 SYDVKM. Sample: ileum tissue, taken 230 to 240 days after intestinal transplant. This clonotype originated in a human patient who received an intestinal transplant, so some T cells may come from the graft donor. The chain has TRBV28 and TRBJ2-5; the D is unclear. The CDR3: CASSSSFMWETQYF. The CDR3 DNA reads TGTGCCAGCAGTTCTAGTTTCATGTGGGAGACCCAGTACTTC.